The 15 T cell receptor beta chains below were found in one sample sequenced in a study of T cell repertoires in cytomegalovirus infection. TCRdb used MiXCR to reprocess the reads, holding one entry per CDR3 protein. The sample contains about 890,000 distinct CDR3 sequences, roughly a third of which appear only once. No antigens are known for them. Material: cultured CD8+ T cells from PBMCs, obtained from culture after CMV antigen stimulation. The receptors stem from a human donor in good health (CMV status not recorded). Some clones in this sample may be carry-over from other donors' samples.

The chain is built from TRBV7-9 and TRBJ2-3; possibly TRBD2 for D (6 bases). This CDR3 is built from 16 residues. With 6 bases removed from V and 3 bases from J, the gap between germline ends came to 19 bases. Looked up from germline, CDR1 is SEHNR and CDR2 is FQNEAQ (reference sequence). The CDR3 region is CASRPGGARETDTQYF. The DNA of the CDR3 is TGTGCCAGCAGACCCGGAGGGGCGAGAGAGACAGATACGCAGTATTTT.

This clonotype was seen only a few times. The rearrangement uses TRBV7-6 and TRBJ2-7; tentative D call: TRBD1 (6 bases). Germline values: CDR1 SGHVS, CDR2 FNYEAQ. Between the trimmed V and J ends, which lost 5 bases and 2 bases, there was a span of 10 bases. The CDR3 covers 13 residues. The CDR3 region has the DNA TGTGCCAGCAGCAAGACAGGCACCTACGAGCAGTACTTC. Translation: CASSKTGTYEQYF.

A note on this clonotype: An end of the junction does not agree with germline; a read error may underlie this. This rearrangement joins TRBV7-7 to TRBJ2-7; 10 bases are shared with TRBD1. Germline CDR1 and CDR2: SSHAT and FNYEAQ (reference sequence). This CDR3 has 15 amino acids. DNA for the CDR3: TGTGCTAGCAGCTTAGTTCGGGACAGGGGACACGAGCAGTACTTC. Its protein product is CASSLVRDRGHEQYF.

This clonotype was seen a single time. A junction end diverges from the germline sequence, so it may reflect a read error. The chain has TRBV23-1 and TRBJ2-7; D unclear. TRBV23-1 is sorted into the ORF group, with uncertain function. The CDR3 runs to 15 residues. This CDR3 reads CASSQGPPSIYKQYF. The CDR3 region has the DNA TGCGCCAGCAGTCAGGGCCCCCCAAGTATCTACAAGCAGTACTTC.

In its sample, this clonotype was seen many times. This sequence joins TRBV7-6 and TRBJ2-5; the match to TRBD2 covers 8 bases. The CDR3 loop spans 15 amino acids. Looked up from germline, CDR1 is SGHVS and CDR2 is FNYEAQ. J lost 1 base, V lost 5 bases, and 6 bases had no gene match. The CDR3 DNA is TGTGCCAGCAGCCCCTCGGGGGGGGCCCAAGAGACCCAGTACTTC. Translated: CASSPSGGAQETQYF.

The gene calls are TRBV11-2 and TRBJ2-7; D may be TRBD1 (6 bases). This CDR3 contains 17 residues. V was trimmed by 1 base and J by 4 bases, leaving 20 bases between them. Germline V gene sequence: CDR1 SGHAT, CDR2 FQNNGV. This chain's CDR3 is CASSLAQGRRAGYEQYV. CDR3 DNA sequence: TGTGCCAGCAGCTTAGCCCAGGGGAGAAGGGCCGGATACGAGCAGTACGTC.

The V gene is TRBV12-3 or TRBV12-4, the J gene TRBJ1-3, with D perhaps TRBD1 (6 bases). The CDR3 is 15 residues long. Trimming cost V 4 bases and J 3 bases, with 13 bases left between them. This CDR3 reads CASSSGQFDGNTIYF. CDR3 DNA: TGTGCCAGCAGTTCAGGACAGTTCGATGGAAACACCATATATTTT.

This clonotype was detected many times. V and J are TRBV7-2 and TRBJ1-5; 11 bases fit TRBD1. Germline lookup yields CDR1 SGHTA and CDR2 FQGNSA. This CDR3 contains 14 residues. The trim removed 5 bases at V and 7 bases at J, leaving 4 bases unmatched. The CDR3 is CASSRTGGRQPQHF. In nucleotides, the CDR3 is TGTGCCAGCAGCCGGACAGGGGGCAGGCAGCCCCAGCATTTT.

CDR3 sequence (DNA): TGCGCCAGCAGCCAAGGGGGGGCGGGGTGGCCGCCCGATACGCAGTATTTT. Protein product: CASSQGGAGWPPDTQYF. The chain carries TRBV4-1 and TRBJ2-3; either TRBD1 or TRBD2 may supply D (6 bases each). The CDR3 is 17 residues long. The V end was cut by 1 base, the J end by 6 bases, with 20 bases between. From germline, CDR1 is MGHRA and CDR2 YSYEKL.

This clonotype was recorded only once. The rearrangement joins TRBV29-1 to TRBJ2-1, with D unclear. The V end was cut by 7 bases, the J end by 3 bases, with 13 bases between. Germline-derived CDR1 and CDR2 are SQVTM and ANQGSEA. The CDR3 consists of 13 residues. In DNA, the CDR3 is TGCAGCGGTACAGATACAGACTACAATGAGCAGTTCTTC. Its translation: CSGTDTDYNEQFF.

This clonotype occurred a few times. The rearrangement links TRBV19 to TRBJ2-6; TRBD1 might be the D (6 bases). V was trimmed by 5 bases and J by 3 bases, leaving 17 bases between them. The CDR3 covers 17 residues. Looked up from germline, CDR1 is LNHDA and CDR2 is SQIVND (reference sequence). The CDR3 loop is CASSSDSHTGGANVLTF. CDR3 in DNA: TGTGCCAGTAGTTCGGACAGCCACACTGGTGGGGCCAACGTCCTGACTTTC.

V and J are TRBV12-5 and TRBJ2-2; 11 bases map to TRBD2. J was trimmed by 4 bases and V by 6 bases; bases with no gene match: 7. The CDR3 extends over 16 amino acids. Germline CDR1 is LGHNT and CDR2 is FRNRAP. CDR3 region: CASGPTSGVSTGELFF. The DNA of the CDR3 is TGTGCTAGTGGCCCGACTAGCGGGGTTTCCACCGGGGAGCTGTTTTTT.

Points on this clonotype: This may stem from a read error, because a much larger clone lies one nucleotide away. The J gene is TRBJ2-5, the V gene TRBV12-3 or TRBV12-4, with D possibly being TRBD2 (6 bases). V was pared by 0 bases and J by 0 bases, with 14 bases between. The CDR3 spans 17 residues. For the CDR3, the DNA is TGTGCCAGCAGTTTAGCGTTTAGACTAGTGGACCAAGAGACCCAGTACTTC. Encoded protein: CASSLAFRLVDQETQYF.

The chain joins TRBV4-2 to TRBJ1-1; D gene ambiguous. Germline CDR1 LGHNA, CDR2 YNFKEQ. The CDR3 runs 14 residues. The V end lost 1 base, the J end lost 1 base, and 7 bases lay between the germline ends. CDR3 nucleotides: TGTGCCAGCAGCCAAGTTGGCAAGAACACTGAAGCTTTCTTT. This sequence encodes CASSQVGKNTEAFF.

This clonotype was seen a handful of times. This sequence joins TRBV12-5 and TRBJ2-5; the match to TRBD1 covers 7 bases. This CDR3 is built from 18 residues. Unmatched junction bases numbered 14, after V lost 3 bases and J lost 1 base. CDR1 and CDR2 from the germline V gene are LGHNT and FRNRAP. The CDR3 here is CASGFTRGHGVGQETQYF. DNA for the CDR3: TGTGCTAGTGGTTTTACGAGGGGGCACGGCGTGGGCCAAGAGACCCAGTACTTC.